These 5 T cell receptor beta chains were all obtained from the same sample, sequenced in a study of early T cells in non-severe SARS-CoV-2 infection. TCRdb ran MiXCR on the 5' RACE reads and lists one entry per CDR3 protein. The sample has 85,000 to 100,000 distinct CDR3 sequences; 8% to 13% are singletons. Sequencing was performed on whole blood, taken at baseline. The receptor set was obtained from an adult who was a healthcare worker with PCR-confirmed SARS-CoV-2 infection or an uninfected control (not recorded which).

The chain has TRBV7-9 and TRBJ2-7, with unresolved D. The V gene lost 5 bases and the J gene lost 3 bases, with 14 bases spanning the gap. Per the germline V gene, CDR1 is SEHNR and CDR2 is FQNEAQ (reference sequence). CDR3 length equals 14 residues. DNA of the CDR3: TGTGCCAGCAGCCTAGGTGGCGGCTTCTACGAGCAGTACTTC. Amino acid sequence: CASSLGGGFYEQYF.

The chain couples TRBV11-2 to TRBJ2-3, with 12 bases identical to TRBD2. Germline loops: CDR1 SGHAT, CDR2 FQNNGV. The CDR3 totals 17 residues. The trim removed 3 bases at V and 5 bases at J, leaving 9 bases unmatched. CDR3: CASSFPSLAGGLDTQYF. DNA for the CDR3: TGTGCCAGCAGCTTCCCCAGCCTAGCGGGGGGGTTAGATACGCAGTATTTT.

This clonotype was detected only a few times. This sequence joins TRBV3-1 and TRBJ2-6; D unresolved. The germline V gene has CDR1 LGHDT and CDR2 YNNKEL (reference sequence). Trimming cost V 1 base and J 2 bases, with 6 bases left between them. The CDR3 extends over 15 amino acids. CDR3 in amino acids: CASSQAGAGANVLTF. DNA of the CDR3: TGTGCCAGCAGCCAAGCCGGAGCTGGGGCCAACGTCCTGACTTTC. Full variable domain (rest looked up from reference TRBV3-1 and TRBJ2-6): DTAVSQTPKYLVTQMGNDKSIKCEQNLGHDTMYWYKQDSKKFLKIMFSYNNKELIINETVPNRFSPKSPDKAHLNLHINSLELGDSAVYFCASSQAGAGANVLTFGAGSRLTVL.

This clonotype was detected a few times. The rearrangement links TRBV7-9 to TRBJ2-2; D possibly corresponds to TRBD2 (6 bases). This CDR3 region has 13 residues. Germline V gene sequence: CDR1 SEHNR, CDR2 FQNEAQ (reference sequence). Trimming shortened V by 10 bases and J by 4 bases, and 13 bases separated the two germline ends. Written as DNA, the CDR3 is TGTGCCACCGCGGGGCCGGCCACCGGGGAGCTGTTTTTT. It translates to CATAGPATGELFF.

Remarks on this clonotype: A read error may explain this, as a much larger clone is one base away. V is TRBV24-1 and J is TRBJ2-1, with 12 bases that match TRBD2. The V and J ends lost 3 bases and 5 bases, in that order; junction bases with no gene match: 10. Germline V gene sequence: CDR1 KGHDR, CDR2 SFDVKD. CDR3 size: 18 residues. As DNA, the CDR3 is TGTGCCACCAGTGATAAGACTAGCGGGAGTAGGGCCAACAATGAGCAGTTCTTC. It is translated as CATSDKTSGSRANNEQFF.